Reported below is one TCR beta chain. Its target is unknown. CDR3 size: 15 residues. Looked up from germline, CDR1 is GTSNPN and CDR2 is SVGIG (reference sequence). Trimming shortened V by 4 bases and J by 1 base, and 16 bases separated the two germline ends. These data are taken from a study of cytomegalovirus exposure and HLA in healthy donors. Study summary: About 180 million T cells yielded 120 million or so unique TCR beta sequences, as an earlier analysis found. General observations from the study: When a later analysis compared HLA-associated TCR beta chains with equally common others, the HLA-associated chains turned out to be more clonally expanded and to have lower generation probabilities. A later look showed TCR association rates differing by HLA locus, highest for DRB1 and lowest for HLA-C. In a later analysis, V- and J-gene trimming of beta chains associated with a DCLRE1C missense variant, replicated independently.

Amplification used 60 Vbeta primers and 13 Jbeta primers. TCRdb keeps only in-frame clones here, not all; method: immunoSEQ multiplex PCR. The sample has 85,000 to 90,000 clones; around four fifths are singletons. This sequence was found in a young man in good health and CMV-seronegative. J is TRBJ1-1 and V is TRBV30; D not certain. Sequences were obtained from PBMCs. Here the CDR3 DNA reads TGTGCCTGGACAAGGAGTTTATCGGGGAACACTGAAGCTTTCTTT. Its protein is CAWTRSLSGNTEAFF.